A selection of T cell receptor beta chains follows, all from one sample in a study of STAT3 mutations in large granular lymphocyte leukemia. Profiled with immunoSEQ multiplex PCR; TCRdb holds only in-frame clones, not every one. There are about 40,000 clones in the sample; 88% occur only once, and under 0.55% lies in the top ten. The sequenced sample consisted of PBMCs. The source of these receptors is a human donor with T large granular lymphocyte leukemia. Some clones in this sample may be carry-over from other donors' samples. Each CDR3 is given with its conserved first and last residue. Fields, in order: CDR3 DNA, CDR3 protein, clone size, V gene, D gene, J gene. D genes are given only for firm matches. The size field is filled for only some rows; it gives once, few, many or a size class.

CDR3 DNA: TGCAGCGTTGTCGCTGATGTCCACTATGGCTACACCTTC
CDR3 protein: CSVVADVHYGYTF
clone size: NA
V gene: TRBV29-1
D gene: NA
J gene: TRBJ1-2

CDR3 DNA: TGCGCCAGCAGCCAAGATCCGGGAGGGAGGAGTTTCCACTTT
CDR3 protein: CASSQDPGGRSFHF
clone size: NA
V gene: TRBV4-3
D gene: NA
J gene: TRBJ1-6

CDR3 DNA: TGCGCCAGCAGCCCGACAGCGAACACCGGGGAGCTGTTTTTT
CDR3 protein: CASSPTANTGELFF
clone size: once
V gene: TRBV5-1
D gene: NA
J gene: TRBJ2-2

CDR3 DNA: TGTGCCTGGAGTTTGGAAAGCTCTGGAAACACCATATATTTT
CDR3 protein: CAWSLESSGNTIYF
clone size: NA
V gene: TRBV30
D gene: NA
J gene: TRBJ1-3

CDR3 DNA: TGTGCCAGCTCACCACAGGGAGGGGGCAATGAAAAACTGTTTTTT
CDR3 protein: CASSPQGGGNEKLFF
clone size: NA
V gene: TRBV18
D gene: TRBD1
J gene: TRBJ1-4

CDR3 DNA: TGTGCCAGCAGTGGGGACAGAGGATTTAGCAATCAGCCCCAGCATTTT
CDR3 protein: CASSGDRGFSNQPQHF
clone size: NA
V gene: TRBV2
D gene: TRBD1
J gene: TRBJ1-5

CDR3 DNA: TGTGCCAGCAGCTCCGGACTCCTCAATGAGCAGTTCTTC
CDR3 protein: CASSSGLLNEQFF
clone size: NA
V gene: TRBV11-2
D gene: NA
J gene: TRBJ2-1

CDR3 DNA: TGCGCCAGCAGCCAAGGGACGGTTGCAACTAATGAAAAACTGTTTTTT
CDR3 protein: CASSQGTVATNEKLFF
clone size: NA
V gene: TRBV4-1
D gene: NA
J gene: TRBJ1-4

CDR3 DNA: TGTGCCAGCAGTCGCGGCGAAAACACCATATATTTT
CDR3 protein: CASSRGENTIYF
clone size: NA
V gene: TRBV5-6
D gene: NA
J gene: TRBJ1-3

CDR3 DNA: TGTGCCAGCAGCGCCGGATACGAGCAGTACTTC
CDR3 protein: CASSAGYEQYF
clone size: few
V gene: TRBV9
D gene: NA
J gene: TRBJ2-7

CDR3 DNA: TGTGCCAGCAGTGGATCAGGGTTTGGTTCACCCCTCCACTTT
CDR3 protein: CASSGSGFGSPLHF
clone size: NA
V gene: TRBV25-1
D gene: NA
J gene: TRBJ1-6

CDR3 DNA: TGTGCCAGCAGCCCCTGGACAGGCGGGGGCACTGAAGCTTTCTTT
CDR3 protein: CASSPWTGGGTEAFF
clone size: NA
V gene: TRBV7-9
D gene: TRBD1
J gene: TRBJ1-1

CDR3 DNA: TGCAGCGTTGCCTTAGCGACGGGTGAGCAGTTCTTC
CDR3 protein: CSVALATGEQFF
clone size: NA
V gene: TRBV29-1
D gene: NA
J gene: TRBJ2-1

CDR3 DNA: TGTGCCAGCAGTACTTCCGGTGGAGGGGATCGCTACACCTTC
CDR3 protein: CASSTSGGGDRYTF
clone size: NA
V gene: TRBV28
D gene: NA
J gene: TRBJ1-2

CDR3 DNA: TGTGCCAGCTCTCCTACGAGGGGGTTGGCAGATACGCAGTATTTT
CDR3 protein: CASSPTRGLADTQYF
clone size: NA
V gene: TRBV18
D gene: NA
J gene: TRBJ2-3

CDR3 DNA: TGCGCCAGCAGCCAAGGGGAGGTGATTGCGGGTGAAGCTTTCTTT
CDR3 protein: CASSQGEVIAGEAFF
clone size: once
V gene: TRBV4-1
D gene: NA
J gene: TRBJ1-1

CDR3 DNA: TGCGCCAGCTACGACAGCTCTGGGGCCAACGTCCTGACTTTC
CDR3 protein: CASYDSSGANVLTF
clone size: NA
V gene: TRBV5-1
D gene: NA
J gene: TRBJ2-6

CDR3 DNA: TGTGCCAGCAGTCGACAGGGACTCGTAAATGAAAAACTGTTTTTT
CDR3 protein: CASSRQGLVNEKLFF
clone size: NA
V gene: TRBV27
D gene: TRBD1
J gene: TRBJ1-4

CDR3 DNA: TGTGCCAGCGGGGGTACAGTTACGGAGCACACTAACTATGGCTACACCTTC
CDR3 protein: CASGGTVTEHTNYGYTF
clone size: NA
V gene: TRBV28
D gene: NA
J gene: TRBJ1-2

CDR3 DNA: TGTGCCAGCAGCCCCCGCGGGATTACCTACGAGCAGTACTTC
CDR3 protein: CASSPRGITYEQYF
clone size: NA
V gene: TRBV28
D gene: NA
J gene: TRBJ2-7

CDR3 DNA: TGTGCCAGCAGAGATTCAGGGGGCGCGCGGGGCTACACCTTC
CDR3 protein: CASRDSGGARGYTF
clone size: NA
V gene: TRBV28
D gene: TRBD1
J gene: TRBJ1-2

CDR3 DNA: TGCGCCAGCAGCCAAGTCGTAGCACGGGGCGAGCAGTACTTC
CDR3 protein: CASSQVVARGEQYF
clone size: NA
V gene: TRBV4-3
D gene: NA
J gene: TRBJ2-7

CDR3 DNA: TGTGCCTGGAGTGTAAGGATGGGAGGGGTGTATGGCTACACCTTC
CDR3 protein: CAWSVRMGGVYGYTF
clone size: NA
V gene: TRBV30
D gene: NA
J gene: TRBJ1-2

CDR3 DNA: TGTGCCAGCAGCTTGGCCGGGACGGGTTTCATGAACACTGAAGCTTTCTTT
CDR3 protein: CASSLAGTGFMNTEAFF
clone size: NA
V gene: TRBV5-4
D gene: NA
J gene: TRBJ1-1

CDR3 DNA: TGTGCCAGCAGCCGTCAAGAGACCCAGTACTTC
CDR3 protein: CASSRQETQYF
clone size: once
V gene: TRBV7-9
D gene: NA
J gene: TRBJ2-5

CDR3 DNA: TGCAGCGTTGTTAGCACGTCCGCAGGTACGCAGTATTTT
CDR3 protein: CSVVSTSAGTQYF
clone size: NA
V gene: TRBV29-1
D gene: NA
J gene: TRBJ2-3

CDR3 DNA: TGCGCCAGCAGCTCTATGACAGGGGTTGATGAAAAACTGTTTTTT
CDR3 protein: CASSSMTGVDEKLFF
clone size: NA
V gene: TRBV5-1
D gene: TRBD1
J gene: TRBJ1-4

CDR3 DNA: TGTGCCAGCAGTCCCGGGACTAGAGGCACAGATACGCAGTATTTT
CDR3 protein: CASSPGTRGTDTQYF
clone size: NA
V gene: TRBV5-4
D gene: TRBD2
J gene: TRBJ2-3

CDR3 DNA: TGCGCCAGCAGCCGCTCCGGGGAGGTCATCCAGCCCCAGCATTTT
CDR3 protein: CASSRSGEVIQPQHF
clone size: NA
V gene: TRBV4-1
D gene: NA
J gene: TRBJ1-5

CDR3 DNA: TGTGCCTCGAGGGGGGGGAGCAATCAGCCCCAGCATTTT
CDR3 protein: CASRGGSNQPQHF
clone size: NA
V gene: TRBV10-3
D gene: NA
J gene: TRBJ1-5

CDR3 DNA: TGTGCCAGCAGTGAAACCGGCGACTATGGCTACACCTTC
CDR3 protein: CASSETGDYGYTF
clone size: NA
V gene: TRBV6-1
D gene: NA
J gene: TRBJ1-2

CDR3 DNA: TGTGCCAGCAGTCGACAGGACTATGGCTACACCTTC
CDR3 protein: CASSRQDYGYTF
clone size: NA
V gene: TRBV28
D gene: NA
J gene: TRBJ1-2

CDR3 DNA: TGTGCCAGCAGCAGCCGGGACTACCCGTACAATGAGCAGTTCTTC
CDR3 protein: CASSSRDYPYNEQFF
clone size: NA
V gene: TRBV7-9
D gene: TRBD2
J gene: TRBJ2-1

CDR3 DNA: TGTGCCTGGGCTCGGACAGGGTTTAGCGACGAGCAGTACTTC
CDR3 protein: CAWARTGFSDEQYF
clone size: NA
V gene: TRBV30
D gene: TRBD1
J gene: TRBJ2-7

CDR3 DNA: TGCGCCAGCACCCCTGGACCCTCCCGGGAGACCCAGTACTTC
CDR3 protein: CASTPGPSRETQYF
clone size: NA
V gene: TRBV5-1
D gene: NA
J gene: TRBJ2-5

CDR3 DNA: TGTGCCAGCAGCCCAGATTCGTACCAAGAGACCCAGTACTTC
CDR3 protein: CASSPDSYQETQYF
clone size: NA
V gene: TRBV7-9
D gene: NA
J gene: TRBJ2-5

CDR3 DNA: TGTGCCAGCAGCTTAGACGGCGGAGAAGCTTTCTTT
CDR3 protein: CASSLDGGEAFF
clone size: NA
V gene: TRBV7-9
D gene: NA
J gene: TRBJ1-1

CDR3 DNA: TGTGCCAGCAGTCCCCAGGACAGTGTGAGGCTTTATGGCTACACCTTC
CDR3 protein: CASSPQDSVRLYGYTF
clone size: NA
V gene: TRBV6-6
D gene: NA
J gene: TRBJ1-2

CDR3 DNA: TGTGCCAGCAGTTACTCGAGAGGACAGGGGGGGTCACCCCTCCACTTT
CDR3 protein: CASSYSRGQGGSPLHF
clone size: NA
V gene: TRBV6-5
D gene: TRBD1
J gene: TRBJ1-6

CDR3 DNA: TGCGCCAGCAGTCCAGTGGAGATAGCAACTAATGAAAAACTGTTTTTT
CDR3 protein: CASSPVEIATNEKLFF
clone size: NA
V gene: TRBV5-1
D gene: NA
J gene: TRBJ1-4